This T cell receptor (beta chain) derives from a study of cytomegalovirus exposure and HLA in healthy donors. Study-wide context: Tens of millions of unique TCRs, all from HLA-typed donors, were included in an early release of the data.

Amplification used 60 Vbeta primers and 13 Jbeta primers. In the original processing: In a later analysis, of 79 million or so unique beta chains, some 10 million appeared in at least two donors. This table comes from immunoSEQ multiplex PCR, and its TCRdb copy is limited to in-frame clones, with some not included. V and J calls and clone size follow that table, whereas D and trimming were derived from the DNA. The table records about 190,000 clones, around 67% of them present only once. The CDR3 is 14 residues long. The germline V gene has CDR1 SGHDT and CDR2 YYEEEE. Trimming stripped 4 bases from V and 4 bases from J, with 15 bases between. The donors, nominally healthy at sampling, likely had unrecorded immune exposures.

V and J are TRBV5-6 and TRBJ2-7; possibly TRBD2 for D (6 bases). Material for sequencing was PBMCs. The receptor was isolated from a woman between 25 and 40 years old in good health and CMV-seropositive. In DNA, the CDR3 is TGTGCCAGCAGCCGAATTGGGACTTTGTACGAGCAGTACTTC. Translation gives CASSRIGTLYEQYF.